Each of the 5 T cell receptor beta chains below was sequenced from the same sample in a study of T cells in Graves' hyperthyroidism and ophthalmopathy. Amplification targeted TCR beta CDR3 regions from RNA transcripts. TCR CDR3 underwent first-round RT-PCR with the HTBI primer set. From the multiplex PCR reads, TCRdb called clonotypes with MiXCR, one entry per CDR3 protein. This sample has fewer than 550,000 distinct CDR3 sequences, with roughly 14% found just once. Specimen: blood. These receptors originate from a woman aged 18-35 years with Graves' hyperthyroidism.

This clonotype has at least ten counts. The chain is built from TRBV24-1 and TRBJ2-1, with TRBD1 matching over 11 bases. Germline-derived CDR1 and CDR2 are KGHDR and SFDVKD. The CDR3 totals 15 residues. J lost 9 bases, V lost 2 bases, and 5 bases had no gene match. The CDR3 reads CATSDSGTGGVEQFF. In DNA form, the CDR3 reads TGTGCCACCAGTGATTCCGGGACAGGGGGGGTTGAGCAGTTCTTC.

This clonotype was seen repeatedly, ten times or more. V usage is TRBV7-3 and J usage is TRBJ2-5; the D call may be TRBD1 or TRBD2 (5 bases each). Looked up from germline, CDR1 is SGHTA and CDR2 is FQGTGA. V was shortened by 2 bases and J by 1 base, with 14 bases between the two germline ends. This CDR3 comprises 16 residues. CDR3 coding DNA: TGTGCCAGCAGCTTAGGGGTACGGGGCCGCCAAGAGACCCAGTACTTC. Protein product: CASSLGVRGRQETQYF.

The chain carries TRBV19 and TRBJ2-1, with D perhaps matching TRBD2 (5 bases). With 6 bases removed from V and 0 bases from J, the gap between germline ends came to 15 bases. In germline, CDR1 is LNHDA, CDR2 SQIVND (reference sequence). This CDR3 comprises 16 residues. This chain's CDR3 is CASRTKEANSYNEQFF. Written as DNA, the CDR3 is TGTGCCAGTAGAACCAAGGAGGCTAACTCCTACAATGAGCAGTTCTTC.

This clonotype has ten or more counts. The CDR3 sequence: CASSIPGTYEQYF. CDR3 nucleotide sequence: TGTGCCAGCAGCATCCCAGGAACCTACGAGCAGTACTTC. The chain carries TRBV11-2 and TRBJ2-7; D gene uncertain. Trimming took off 5 bases at V and 2 bases at J, with 10 bases between the two ends. The germline gives CDR1 SGHAT, CDR2 FQNNGV. This CDR3 comprises 13 residues.

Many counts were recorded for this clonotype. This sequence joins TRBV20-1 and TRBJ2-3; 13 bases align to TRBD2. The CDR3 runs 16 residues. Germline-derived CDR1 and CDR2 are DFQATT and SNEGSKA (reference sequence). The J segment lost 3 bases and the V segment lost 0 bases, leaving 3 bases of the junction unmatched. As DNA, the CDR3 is TGCAGTGCTAGAGAACCGACTAGCGGGAGGACAGATACGCAGTATTTT. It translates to CSAREPTSGRTDTQYF.